Below are 27 T cell receptor beta chains sequenced from a single sample in a study of patients with pleural tuberculosis. MiXCR, run by TCRdb on the reads, gives a single entry per CDR3 protein. Among under 65,000 distinct CDR3 sequences listed, approximately 7.5% were seen once. The receptor source for this set is a human donor with pleural tuberculosis.

The sample holds many counts of this clonotype. This sequence joins TRBV27 and TRBJ1-1; no reliable D call. The germline gives CDR1 MNHEY, CDR2 SMNVEV (reference sequence). V was clipped by 2 bases and J by 7 bases, with 14 bases between them. CDR3 length equals 14 residues. CDR3 nucleotides: TGTGCCAGCAGTTTAAGGTTCGTGGCAGTTGAAGCTTTCTTT. It specifies CASSLRFVAVEAFF.

This clonotype was observed at least ten times. The CDR3 coding sequence is TGTGCCAGCAGCCAAGGGGACTCCCTCTACGAGCAGTACTTC. Residues: CASSQGDSLYEQYF. The J gene is TRBJ2-7, the V gene TRBV16; tentative D call: TRBD2 (6 bases). CDR3 length: 14 amino acids. The germline V and J ends were trimmed by 2 bases and 3 bases, with 11 bases remaining between them. Germline CDR1 and CDR2: KGHSY and FQNENV.

This clonotype was seen at least ten times. This chain links TRBV6-2 or TRBV6-3 with TRBJ2-7, with TRBD2 matching over 8 bases. Trimming cost V 0 bases and J 4 bases; bases outside gene matches: 5. Per the germline V gene, CDR1 is MNHEY and CDR2 is SVGEGT. This CDR3 region has 15 residues. The chain's CDR3 is CASSYSSSGEYEQYF. The CDR3 DNA sequence: TGTGCCAGCAGTTACTCGAGTAGCGGGGAATACGAGCAGTACTTC.

In this sample, this clonotype turned up many times. The V and J genes are TRBV28 and TRBJ2-5; possibly TRBD1 for D (5 bases). CDR1 and CDR2 (germline): MDHEN, SYDVKM. V was clipped by 2 bases and J by 3 bases, with 10 bases between them. There are 14 residues in the CDR3. The CDR3 sequence is CASSLDSGKETQYF. The CDR3 nucleotides read TGTGCCAGCAGTTTAGATTCAGGGAAAGAGACCCAGTACTTC.

V is TRBV11-1 and J is TRBJ2-5; D not resolved. CDR1 SGHAT and CDR2 FQDESV come from the germline V gene (reference sequence). V was shortened by 2 bases and J by 14 bases, with 15 bases between the two germline ends. The CDR3 sequence is 12 residues long. The CDR3 bases are TGTGCCAGCAGCTTACCTCTTAGTGTTATCTACTTC. Its translation is CASSLPLSVIYF.

This clonotype was recorded at least ten times. This chain connects TRBV14 to TRBJ2-1; D is possibly TRBD1 (6 bases). CDR1 and CDR2 (germline): SGHDN, FVKESK. The CDR3 runs to 12 residues. Trimming shortened V by 4 bases and J by 10 bases, and 11 bases separated the two germline ends. CDR3 amino acids: CASSPGTPEQFF. In nucleotides, the CDR3 is TGTGCCAGCAGCCCCGGGACACCCGAGCAGTTCTTC.

This clonotype was seen many times. This sequence joins TRBV6-1 and TRBJ1-6, with unresolved D. Germline V CDR1 and CDR2: MNHNS, SASEGT. Trimming took 8 bases from V and 8 from J, leaving 7 bases between them. The CDR3 length is 11 residues. CDR3 sequence (DNA): TGTGCCAGCGGACCCCATTCACCCCTCCACTTT. This translates into CASGPHSPLHF.

This clonotype appeared many times. CDR3 DNA sequence: TGTGCCAGCAGTTTCGGCGGGGAGCAGTACTTC. Residues: CASSFGGEQYF. The chain combines TRBV27 with TRBJ2-7; D perhaps matches TRBD2 (5 bases). Trimming took off 3 bases at V and 7 bases at J, with 7 bases between the two ends. This CDR3 spans 11 amino acids. Germline CDR1 and CDR2: MNHEY and SMNVEV (reference sequence).

In its sample, this clonotype was seen many times. The V gene is TRBV28, the J gene TRBJ1-5, with unresolved D. The CDR3 contains 14 residues. Trimming took off 8 bases at V and 7 bases at J, with 18 bases between the two ends. Germline-derived CDR1 and CDR2 are MDHEN and SYDVKM. CDR3 nucleotide sequence: TGTGCCAGCCTTTCGATGACATTACGGCAGCCCCAGCATTTT. Translating it yields CASLSMTLRQPQHF. The full variable domain, rest sourced from reference TRBV28 and TRBJ1-5, is DVKVTQSSRYLVKRTGEKVFLECVQDMDHENMFWYRQDPGLGLRLIYFSYDVKMKEKGDIPEGYSVSREKKERFSLILESASTNQTSMYLCASLSMTLRQPQHFGDGTRLSIL.

This clonotype showed up many times. The chain combines TRBV6-2 or TRBV6-3 with TRBJ1-1; no clear D gene. Looked up from germline, CDR1 is MNHEY and CDR2 is SVGEGT. The germline V and J ends were trimmed by 0 bases and 8 bases, with 13 bases remaining between them. The CDR3 runs 14 residues. As DNA, the CDR3 is TGTGCCAGCAGTTACTCGTTGCGGGTAACCGAAGCTTTCTTT. It specifies CASSYSLRVTEAFF.

Within the sample, this clonotype is medium-sized. This chain joins TRBV11-2 and TRBJ1-4; the D gene is possibly TRBD1 (6 bases). Germline V gene lookup returns CDR1 SGHAT and CDR2 FQNNGV. The CDR3 is 15 amino acids. Trimming removed 3 bases from V and 2 bases from J, with 10 bases in between. CDR3 loop: CASSFQGRTNEKLFF. The CDR3 DNA follows: TGTGCCAGCAGCTTTCAGGGGCGGACTAATGAAAAACTGTTTTTT.

The chain combines TRBV5-1 with TRBJ1-1; D is perhaps TRBD1 (6 bases). Trimming shortened V by 3 bases and J by 5 bases, and 14 bases separated the two germline ends. From germline, CDR1 is SGHRS and CDR2 YFSETQ. CDR3 length: 14 amino acids. The CDR3 loop is CASSSGARGTEAFF. The CDR3 nucleotides are TGCGCCAGCAGCTCAGGGGCGAGGGGGACTGAAGCTTTCTTT. Supplemented by reference TRBV5-1 and TRBJ1-1, the full variable domain reads KAGVTQTPRYLIKTRGQQVTLSCSPISGHRSVSWYQQTPGQGLQFLFEYFSETQRNKGNFPGRFSGRQFSNSRSEMNVSTLELGDSALYLCASSSGARGTEAFFGQGTRLTVV.

In the case of this clonotype: The junction departs from the called germline gene at one end, perhaps through a read error. The chain couples TRBV12-3 or TRBV12-4 to TRBJ2-1; 7 nucleotides match TRBD2. This CDR3 spans 16 amino acids. The CDR3 nucleotides read TGTGCCAGCAGTCCCGGGTACCGCGGGAGACCCCATGAGCAGTTCTTT. It is translated as CASSPGYRGRPHEQFF.

This clonotype was seen repeatedly, ten times or more. The chain recombines TRBV12-5 with TRBJ2-5; possibly TRBD1 or TRBD2 for D (5 bases each). The germline V gene has CDR1 LGHNT and CDR2 FRNRAP. This CDR3 comprises 14 residues. Trimming removed 6 bases from V and 2 bases from J, with 13 bases in between. The CDR3 sequence: CASGRDGPQETQYF. CDR3 bases: TGTGCTAGTGGCCGGGACGGACCACAAGAGACCCAGTACTTC.

This clonotype was detected ten times or more. This chain uses TRBV20-1 with TRBJ1-1; a weak D match, TRBD1 (5 bases). This CDR3 has 11 residues. V was pared by 7 bases and J by 0 bases, with 6 bases between. Germline V gene sequence: CDR1 DFQATT, CDR2 SNEGSKA (reference sequence). Here the CDR3 reads CSVGVNTEAFF. The CDR3 DNA sequence: TGCAGTGTAGGGGTGAACACTGAAGCTTTCTTT.

This clonotype was counted many times. This rearrangement joins TRBV25-1 to TRBJ1-2, with 9 bases that match TRBD1. The length of the CDR3 is 14 residues. The V gene's germline CDR1 is MGHDK and CDR2 SYGVNS. The V gene end was trimmed by 3 bases and the J gene end by 6 bases; junction bases not matched to a gene: 5. The CDR3 sequence: CASSDSGDRDGYTF. In DNA, the CDR3 is TGTGCCAGCAGTGATTCGGGGGACAGGGATGGCTACACCTTC.

In its sample, this clonotype was seen many times. This chain connects TRBV20-1 to TRBJ2-1, with 10 bases fitting TRBD2. V trimming: 6 bases; J trimming: 0 bases; junction bases outside the gene matches: 8. CDR3 size: 16 residues. Germline CDR1 and CDR2: DFQATT and SNEGSKA (reference sequence). In DNA form, the CDR3 reads TGCAGTGCCCTCGTACTAGCGGGAAGCTCCTACAATGAGCAGTTCTTC. It specifies CSALVLAGSSYNEQFF.

This chain uses TRBV16 with TRBJ1-1; no definite D call. The CDR3 contains 13 residues. In germline, CDR1 is KGHSY, CDR2 FQNENV. Trimming stripped 6 bases from V and 0 bases from J, with 8 bases between. In nucleotides, the CDR3 is TGTGCCAGCAGAAGGACGTTGAACACTGAAGCTTTCTTT. Translated, it gives CASRRTLNTEAFF. Using reference TRBV16 and TRBJ1-1 for the parts outside the CDR3, the full variable domain is GEEVAQTPKHLVRGEGQKAKLYCAPIKGHSYVFWYQQVLKNEFKFLISFQNENVFDETGMPKERFSAKCLPNSPCSLEIQATKLEDSAVYFCASRRTLNTEAFFGQGTRLTVV.

At least ten counts were recorded for this clonotype. The chain uses TRBV2 and TRBJ2-1; the match to TRBD2 covers 7 bases. The germline CDR1 and CDR2 sequences are SNHLY and FYNNEI. There are 18 residues in the CDR3. Germline trimming cut 0 bases from V and 7 bases from J; bases unmatched to any gene: 15. As DNA, the CDR3 is TGTGCCAGCAGTGAAGCGCTAGGACTAGGATTTAGGATAAATGAGCAGTTCTTC. Amino acid sequence: CASSEALGLGFRINEQFF.

The sample holds many counts of this clonotype. A much larger clone differs by one base, so this may be a read error. Because the CDR3 is missing its conserved closing phenylalanine or tryptophan, this is likely a read error. This chain connects TRBV6-4 to TRBJ1-1; D call uncertain. Germline CDR1 and CDR2: MRHNA and SNTAGT. The CDR3 is 14 amino acids. Trimming took 0 bases from V and 3 from J, leaving 8 bases between them. This CDR3 is CASSDSTPHTEAFS. Here the CDR3 DNA reads TGTGCCAGCAGTGACTCAACACCACACACTGAAGCTTTCTCT.

The V gene is TRBV14, the J gene TRBJ2-1; weak D call: TRBD2 (5 bases). The ends were cut back, 3 bases at V and 4 bases at J, with 22 bases in the middle. Germline V gene data show CDR1 as SGHDN and CDR2 as FVKESK. CDR3 size: 18 residues. The CDR3 spells CASSQVQLVSGLYNEQFF. CDR3 sequence (DNA): TGTGCCAGCAGCCAGGTCCAACTAGTGTCTGGTCTGTACAATGAGCAGTTCTTC.

This clonotype was observed at least ten times. V gene TRBV28 combines with J gene TRBJ2-7; D call uncertain. CDR3 length: 14 amino acids. V was cut by 6 bases and J by 0 bases, with 12 bases left in between. Germline CDR1 and CDR2: MDHEN and SYDVKM. The DNA for the CDR3 is TGTGCCAGCAGCCCCCCCGGGCGCTCCTACGAGCAGTACTTC. Translated: CASSPPGRSYEQYF.

This clonotype was counted ten times or more. The rearrangement links TRBV4-1 to TRBJ2-1, with TRBD2 as a possible D gene (5 bases). The V end lost 10 bases, the J end lost 2 bases, and 18 bases lay between the germline ends. This CDR3 spans 15 amino acids. In germline, CDR1 is MGHRA, CDR2 YSYEKL. CDR3 region: CATETGYGPYNEQFF. The CDR3 coding sequence is TGCGCCACAGAGACGGGGTACGGCCCCTACAATGAGCAGTTCTTC.

This clonotype has at least ten counts. This chain joins TRBV28 and TRBJ2-2; 9 bases align to TRBD2. The CDR3 has 13 amino acids. Germline V gene data show CDR1 as MDHEN and CDR2 as SYDVKM. Germline trimming cut 6 bases from V and 13 bases from J; bases unmatched to any gene: 9. CDR3 amino acids: CASRLAGMGGLFF. The CDR3 nucleotides are TGTGCCAGCAGGCTAGCGGGAATGGGCGGGCTGTTTTTT.

This clonotype was found many times. The chain combines TRBV20-1 with TRBJ1-2; no clear D. This CDR3 is built from 13 residues. Trimming took off 3 bases at V and 4 bases at J, with 12 bases between the two ends. The germline V gene has CDR1 DFQATT and CDR2 SNEGSKA (reference sequence). For the CDR3, the DNA is TGCAGTGCTAGTCTTGCAGCTGGCTATGGCTACACCTTC. Its protein product is CSASLAAGYGYTF.

This clonotype came up many times. The chain joins TRBV20-1 to TRBJ2-7, with D unclear. V was trimmed by 4 bases and J by 1 base, leaving 11 bases between them. Germline-derived CDR1 and CDR2 are DFQATT and SNEGSKA (reference sequence). This CDR3 is 13 amino acids long. As DNA, the CDR3 is TGCAGTGCTAACAAAGCGACTTCCTACGAGCAGTACTTC. Translation: CSANKATSYEQYF.

The chain recombines TRBV12-3 or TRBV12-4 with TRBJ2-7; 9 bases align to TRBD1. The ends lost 6 bases at V and 0 bases at J; junction bases unmatched: 3. The CDR3 extends over 14 amino acids. CDR3 sequence: CASRGQGCSYEQYV. DNA of the CDR3: TGTGCCAGCAGAGGACAGGGGTGCTCCTACGAGCAGTACGTC.